This is a list of T cell receptor beta chains from one sample in a study of blood T cell repertoires in COVID-19. The method was immunoSEQ multiplex PCR; TCRdb's version includes in-frame clones alone and lacks a portion of them. Among about 260,000 clones, over 80% were seen once, and the ten largest hold roughly 0.95%. The specimen was PBMCs or T cells enriched from blood (not recorded which). The receptors stem from a man between 45 and 60 years old who had been exposed to COVID-19. Each CDR3 is given with its conserved first and last residue. The D gene is left open where the match is weak. Clone size is shown for a subset of rows, as once, few, many or a class of expanded clone.

j_call,d_call,v_call,clone_size,cdr3_nt,cdr3_aa
TRBJ2-7,TRBD1,TRBV19,NA,TGTGCCAGTCGGTCGGACAGGGGTTTAGGCGAGCAGTACTTC,CASRSDRGLGEQYF
TRBJ1-3,NA,TRBV15,NA,TGTGCCACCAGCAGAGATTTAACGGCTGGAAACACCATATATTTT,CATSRDLTAGNTIYF
TRBJ2-3,TRBD2,TRBV11-2,NA,TGTGCCAGCAGTCCAGGACTAGGGAGCACAGATACGCAGTATTTT,CASSPGLGSTDTQYF
TRBJ2-3,TRBD2,TRBV5-1,NA,TGCGCCAGCAGCAGAAGGACTAGCGGGAGGCTCAGGACAGATACGCAGTATTTT,CASSRRTSGRLRTDTQYF
TRBJ1-2,TRBD1,TRBV11-3,NA,TGTGCCAGCAGCTTAGACGGGGGACAGGGCTATGGCTACACCTTC,CASSLDGGQGYGYTF
TRBJ2-3,TRBD2,TRBV28,NA,TGTGCCAGCAGTTTAAGTCCTAGCGGGGGAGGAACAGATACGCAGTATTTT,CASSLSPSGGGTDTQYF
TRBJ2-1,NA,TRBV5-4,NA,TGTGCCAGCAGCTCCGACAGTACCTACAATGAGCAGTTCTTC,CASSSDSTYNEQFF
TRBJ1-1,TRBD1,TRBV28,NA,TGTGCCAGCAGCCCTCCGACAGGGAGGTACCCTGAAGCTTTCTTT,CASSPPTGRYPEAFF
TRBJ1-5,TRBD1,TRBV2,NA,TGTGCCAGCAGTGAAAGTAGGGGACAGGATTATCAGCCCCAGCATTTT,CASSESRGQDYQPQHF
TRBJ1-2,NA,TRBV4-1,few,TGCGCCAGCAGCCAAGGTGCAGGGTTCTATGGCTACACCTTC,CASSQGAGFYGYTF
TRBJ2-7,NA,TRBV5-4,few,TGTGCCAGCAGCTTGAATGCGGGGTACGAGCAGTACTTC,CASSLNAGYEQYF
TRBJ1-3,NA,TRBV5-5,NA,TGTGCCAGCAGCTTGGGAACTTGGGGGGACACCATATATTTT,CASSLGTWGDTIYF
TRBJ2-5,NA,TRBV29-1,once,TGCAGCGTTGATCAGGGTCGAGAGACCCAGTACTTC,CSVDQGRETQYF
TRBJ1-1,NA,TRBV19,NA,TGTGCCACTAAGCCCGCGACGGACTGGACTTCGAACACTGAAGCTTTCTTT,CATKPATDWTSNTEAFF
TRBJ1-3,NA,TRBV11-3,NA,TGTGCCAGCAGCGCACGTCAGGGGTACGGAAACACCATATATTTT,CASSARQGYGNTIYF
TRBJ2-2,NA,TRBV10-3,NA,TGTGCCATCAAGGCGACAGATACCGGGGAGCTGTTTTTT,CAIKATDTGELFF
TRBJ2-1,TRBD2,TRBV4-1,few,TGCGCCAGCAGGGAAGGACTAGCGGGAGGGAATGAGCAGTTCTTC,CASREGLAGGNEQFF
TRBJ2-3,TRBD2,TRBV4-1,NA,TGCGCCAGCAGCCAAGGTCGTAGCGGGAAAGATCGCACAGATACGCAGTATTTT,CASSQGRSGKDRTDTQYF
TRBJ2-5,NA,TRBV11-2,NA,TGTGCCAGCAGCTCTCCCCAAGAGACCCAGTACTTC,CASSSPQETQYF
TRBJ2-5,NA,TRBV5-6,few,TGTGCCAGCAGCTCCTGGGGGGTGGAGACCCAGTACTTC,CASSSWGVETQYF
TRBJ1-1,TRBD1,TRBV9,NA,TGTGCCAGCAGCGTTCAGACAGGGGAGGACACTGAAGCTTTCTTT,CASSVQTGEDTEAFF
TRBJ2-3,NA,TRBV3-1/TRBV3-2,NA,TGTGCCAGCAGCCAACTCACTAGCACAGATACGCAGTATTTT,CASSQLTSTDTQYF
TRBJ2-5,NA,TRBV2,NA,TGTGCCAGCAGGGGTGCCGGGAGCCAAGAGACCCAGTACTTC,CASRGAGSQETQYF
TRBJ1-4,NA,TRBV2,once,TGTGCCAGCAACCTATTGGGCCCCAATGAAAAACTGTTTTTT,CASNLLGPNEKLFF
TRBJ2-5,NA,TRBV2,NA,TGTGCCAGCACCCCCGGGACTCTTCAAGAGACCCAGTACTTC,CASTPGTLQETQYF
TRBJ1-5,NA,TRBV7-8,few,TGTGCCAGCAGCTTAGCGCCAAACAGTCCAGGAAAGGGGCATCAGCCCCAGCATTTT,CASSLAPNSPGKGHQPQHF
TRBJ1-1,NA,TRBV5-4,NA,TGTGCCAGCAGCTTCGGGGGAAGGGACACTGAAGCTTTCTTT,CASSFGGRDTEAFF
TRBJ2-2,NA,TRBV5-1,once,TGCGCCAGCAGTCTGACACCATCGAACACCGGGGAGCTGTTTTTT,CASSLTPSNTGELFF
TRBJ1-2,NA,TRBV19,NA,TGTGCCAGTAGTAGCTCAGACAGGACTCGGAATGGCTACACCTTC,CASSSSDRTRNGYTF
TRBJ1-5,NA,TRBV18,NA,TGTGCCAGCTCACCACACCCCGGACATGATCAGCCCCAGCATTTT,CASSPHPGHDQPQHF
TRBJ2-1,NA,TRBV4-1,NA,TGCGCCAGCAGCCAACACGACTCTGGGGGCATGGATGAGCAGTTCTTC,CASSQHDSGGMDEQFF
TRBJ2-1,NA,TRBV7-2,NA,TGTGCCAGCAGCTCCCGACAAGGGGCGGGGTGGCGAGATGAGCAGTTCTTC,CASSSRQGAGWRDEQFF
TRBJ1-1,NA,TRBV15,NA,TGTGCCACCAGCAGAGGGGAGGGAGGGGGACCTGAAGCTTTCTTT,CATSRGEGGGPEAFF
TRBJ2-5,NA,TRBV5-1,NA,TGCGCCAGCAGCTTACTGGGCAGGGGAGAGACCCAGTACTTC,CASSLLGRGETQYF
TRBJ2-3,TRBD2,TRBV24-1,NA,TGTGCCACCAGTGATTACAACCCGACTAGCAGTGTCCCAGATACGCAGTATTTT,CATSDYNPTSSVPDTQYF
TRBJ2-3,TRBD2,TRBV2,NA,TGTGCCAGCAGTCCGACGCGGGGGGACGGGGGCCATACGCAGTATTTT,CASSPTRGDGGHTQYF
TRBJ1-3,NA,TRBV5-1,NA,TGCGCCAGCAGCTTTGGATCCCGCGCGGACACCATATATTTT,CASSFGSRADTIYF